The sequence of this T cell receptor (beta chain) was determined in a study of blood T cells in healthy people across ages. Study results and limitations: Roughly linear declines in TCR beta diversity per million T cells occurred with age. For the donors, CMV status was unknown and possibly confounded expanded clonotype changes. Relative to aged donors, long-lived donors carried more naive CD4+ cells and displayed higher diversity.

V was clipped by 2 bases and J by 5 bases, with 15 bases between them. The CDR3 covers 15 residues. Alongside a J-beta primer mix, a sample-barcoded 5' primer served in a second PCR lasting about 6 to 11 cycles. From each sample, at least 2.5 million paired-end reads containing CDR3 were obtained. TCRdb used MiXCR to reprocess the 5' RACE reads, holding one entry per CDR3 protein. This sample has around 600,000 distinct CDR3 sequences, with roughly 48% found just once. This clonotype has a handful of counts. What it binds is unknown. Sequences were obtained from blood. The chain links TRBV12-3 or TRBV12-4 to TRBJ2-5, with unresolved D. The sequence derives from an elderly man in good health. The CDR3 sequence: CASSLNSGSGETQYF. CDR3 bases: TGTGCCAGCAGTTTAAACAGTGGGTCTGGGGAGACCCAGTACTTC.